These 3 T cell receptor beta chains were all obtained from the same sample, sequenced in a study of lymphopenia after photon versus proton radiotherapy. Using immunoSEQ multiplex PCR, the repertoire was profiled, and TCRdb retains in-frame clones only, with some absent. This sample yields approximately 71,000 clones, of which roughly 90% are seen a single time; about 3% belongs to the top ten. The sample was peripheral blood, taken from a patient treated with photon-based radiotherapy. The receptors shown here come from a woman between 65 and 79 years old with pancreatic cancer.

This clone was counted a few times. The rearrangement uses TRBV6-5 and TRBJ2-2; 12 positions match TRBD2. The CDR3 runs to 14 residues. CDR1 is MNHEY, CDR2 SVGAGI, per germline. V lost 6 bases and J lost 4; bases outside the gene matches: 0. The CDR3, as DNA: TGTGCCAGCAGACTAGCGGGAGGCACCGGGGAGCTGTTTTTT. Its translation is CASRLAGGTGELFF.

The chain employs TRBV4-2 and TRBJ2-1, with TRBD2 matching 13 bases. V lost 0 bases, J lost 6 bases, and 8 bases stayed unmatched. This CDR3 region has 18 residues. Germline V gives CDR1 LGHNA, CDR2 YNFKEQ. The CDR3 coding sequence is TGTGCCAGCAGCCAAGATGGGAGGACTAGCGGGAGAGTCAATGAGCAGTTCTTC. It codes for CASSQDGRTSGRVNEQFF.

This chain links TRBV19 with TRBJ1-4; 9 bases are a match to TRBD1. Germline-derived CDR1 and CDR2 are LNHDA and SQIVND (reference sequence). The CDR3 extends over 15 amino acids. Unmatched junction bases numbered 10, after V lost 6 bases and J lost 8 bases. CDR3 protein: CASRPRGTGNEKLFF. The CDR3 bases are TGTGCCAGTAGGCCAAGGGGGACAGGGAACGAAAAACTGTTTTTT.